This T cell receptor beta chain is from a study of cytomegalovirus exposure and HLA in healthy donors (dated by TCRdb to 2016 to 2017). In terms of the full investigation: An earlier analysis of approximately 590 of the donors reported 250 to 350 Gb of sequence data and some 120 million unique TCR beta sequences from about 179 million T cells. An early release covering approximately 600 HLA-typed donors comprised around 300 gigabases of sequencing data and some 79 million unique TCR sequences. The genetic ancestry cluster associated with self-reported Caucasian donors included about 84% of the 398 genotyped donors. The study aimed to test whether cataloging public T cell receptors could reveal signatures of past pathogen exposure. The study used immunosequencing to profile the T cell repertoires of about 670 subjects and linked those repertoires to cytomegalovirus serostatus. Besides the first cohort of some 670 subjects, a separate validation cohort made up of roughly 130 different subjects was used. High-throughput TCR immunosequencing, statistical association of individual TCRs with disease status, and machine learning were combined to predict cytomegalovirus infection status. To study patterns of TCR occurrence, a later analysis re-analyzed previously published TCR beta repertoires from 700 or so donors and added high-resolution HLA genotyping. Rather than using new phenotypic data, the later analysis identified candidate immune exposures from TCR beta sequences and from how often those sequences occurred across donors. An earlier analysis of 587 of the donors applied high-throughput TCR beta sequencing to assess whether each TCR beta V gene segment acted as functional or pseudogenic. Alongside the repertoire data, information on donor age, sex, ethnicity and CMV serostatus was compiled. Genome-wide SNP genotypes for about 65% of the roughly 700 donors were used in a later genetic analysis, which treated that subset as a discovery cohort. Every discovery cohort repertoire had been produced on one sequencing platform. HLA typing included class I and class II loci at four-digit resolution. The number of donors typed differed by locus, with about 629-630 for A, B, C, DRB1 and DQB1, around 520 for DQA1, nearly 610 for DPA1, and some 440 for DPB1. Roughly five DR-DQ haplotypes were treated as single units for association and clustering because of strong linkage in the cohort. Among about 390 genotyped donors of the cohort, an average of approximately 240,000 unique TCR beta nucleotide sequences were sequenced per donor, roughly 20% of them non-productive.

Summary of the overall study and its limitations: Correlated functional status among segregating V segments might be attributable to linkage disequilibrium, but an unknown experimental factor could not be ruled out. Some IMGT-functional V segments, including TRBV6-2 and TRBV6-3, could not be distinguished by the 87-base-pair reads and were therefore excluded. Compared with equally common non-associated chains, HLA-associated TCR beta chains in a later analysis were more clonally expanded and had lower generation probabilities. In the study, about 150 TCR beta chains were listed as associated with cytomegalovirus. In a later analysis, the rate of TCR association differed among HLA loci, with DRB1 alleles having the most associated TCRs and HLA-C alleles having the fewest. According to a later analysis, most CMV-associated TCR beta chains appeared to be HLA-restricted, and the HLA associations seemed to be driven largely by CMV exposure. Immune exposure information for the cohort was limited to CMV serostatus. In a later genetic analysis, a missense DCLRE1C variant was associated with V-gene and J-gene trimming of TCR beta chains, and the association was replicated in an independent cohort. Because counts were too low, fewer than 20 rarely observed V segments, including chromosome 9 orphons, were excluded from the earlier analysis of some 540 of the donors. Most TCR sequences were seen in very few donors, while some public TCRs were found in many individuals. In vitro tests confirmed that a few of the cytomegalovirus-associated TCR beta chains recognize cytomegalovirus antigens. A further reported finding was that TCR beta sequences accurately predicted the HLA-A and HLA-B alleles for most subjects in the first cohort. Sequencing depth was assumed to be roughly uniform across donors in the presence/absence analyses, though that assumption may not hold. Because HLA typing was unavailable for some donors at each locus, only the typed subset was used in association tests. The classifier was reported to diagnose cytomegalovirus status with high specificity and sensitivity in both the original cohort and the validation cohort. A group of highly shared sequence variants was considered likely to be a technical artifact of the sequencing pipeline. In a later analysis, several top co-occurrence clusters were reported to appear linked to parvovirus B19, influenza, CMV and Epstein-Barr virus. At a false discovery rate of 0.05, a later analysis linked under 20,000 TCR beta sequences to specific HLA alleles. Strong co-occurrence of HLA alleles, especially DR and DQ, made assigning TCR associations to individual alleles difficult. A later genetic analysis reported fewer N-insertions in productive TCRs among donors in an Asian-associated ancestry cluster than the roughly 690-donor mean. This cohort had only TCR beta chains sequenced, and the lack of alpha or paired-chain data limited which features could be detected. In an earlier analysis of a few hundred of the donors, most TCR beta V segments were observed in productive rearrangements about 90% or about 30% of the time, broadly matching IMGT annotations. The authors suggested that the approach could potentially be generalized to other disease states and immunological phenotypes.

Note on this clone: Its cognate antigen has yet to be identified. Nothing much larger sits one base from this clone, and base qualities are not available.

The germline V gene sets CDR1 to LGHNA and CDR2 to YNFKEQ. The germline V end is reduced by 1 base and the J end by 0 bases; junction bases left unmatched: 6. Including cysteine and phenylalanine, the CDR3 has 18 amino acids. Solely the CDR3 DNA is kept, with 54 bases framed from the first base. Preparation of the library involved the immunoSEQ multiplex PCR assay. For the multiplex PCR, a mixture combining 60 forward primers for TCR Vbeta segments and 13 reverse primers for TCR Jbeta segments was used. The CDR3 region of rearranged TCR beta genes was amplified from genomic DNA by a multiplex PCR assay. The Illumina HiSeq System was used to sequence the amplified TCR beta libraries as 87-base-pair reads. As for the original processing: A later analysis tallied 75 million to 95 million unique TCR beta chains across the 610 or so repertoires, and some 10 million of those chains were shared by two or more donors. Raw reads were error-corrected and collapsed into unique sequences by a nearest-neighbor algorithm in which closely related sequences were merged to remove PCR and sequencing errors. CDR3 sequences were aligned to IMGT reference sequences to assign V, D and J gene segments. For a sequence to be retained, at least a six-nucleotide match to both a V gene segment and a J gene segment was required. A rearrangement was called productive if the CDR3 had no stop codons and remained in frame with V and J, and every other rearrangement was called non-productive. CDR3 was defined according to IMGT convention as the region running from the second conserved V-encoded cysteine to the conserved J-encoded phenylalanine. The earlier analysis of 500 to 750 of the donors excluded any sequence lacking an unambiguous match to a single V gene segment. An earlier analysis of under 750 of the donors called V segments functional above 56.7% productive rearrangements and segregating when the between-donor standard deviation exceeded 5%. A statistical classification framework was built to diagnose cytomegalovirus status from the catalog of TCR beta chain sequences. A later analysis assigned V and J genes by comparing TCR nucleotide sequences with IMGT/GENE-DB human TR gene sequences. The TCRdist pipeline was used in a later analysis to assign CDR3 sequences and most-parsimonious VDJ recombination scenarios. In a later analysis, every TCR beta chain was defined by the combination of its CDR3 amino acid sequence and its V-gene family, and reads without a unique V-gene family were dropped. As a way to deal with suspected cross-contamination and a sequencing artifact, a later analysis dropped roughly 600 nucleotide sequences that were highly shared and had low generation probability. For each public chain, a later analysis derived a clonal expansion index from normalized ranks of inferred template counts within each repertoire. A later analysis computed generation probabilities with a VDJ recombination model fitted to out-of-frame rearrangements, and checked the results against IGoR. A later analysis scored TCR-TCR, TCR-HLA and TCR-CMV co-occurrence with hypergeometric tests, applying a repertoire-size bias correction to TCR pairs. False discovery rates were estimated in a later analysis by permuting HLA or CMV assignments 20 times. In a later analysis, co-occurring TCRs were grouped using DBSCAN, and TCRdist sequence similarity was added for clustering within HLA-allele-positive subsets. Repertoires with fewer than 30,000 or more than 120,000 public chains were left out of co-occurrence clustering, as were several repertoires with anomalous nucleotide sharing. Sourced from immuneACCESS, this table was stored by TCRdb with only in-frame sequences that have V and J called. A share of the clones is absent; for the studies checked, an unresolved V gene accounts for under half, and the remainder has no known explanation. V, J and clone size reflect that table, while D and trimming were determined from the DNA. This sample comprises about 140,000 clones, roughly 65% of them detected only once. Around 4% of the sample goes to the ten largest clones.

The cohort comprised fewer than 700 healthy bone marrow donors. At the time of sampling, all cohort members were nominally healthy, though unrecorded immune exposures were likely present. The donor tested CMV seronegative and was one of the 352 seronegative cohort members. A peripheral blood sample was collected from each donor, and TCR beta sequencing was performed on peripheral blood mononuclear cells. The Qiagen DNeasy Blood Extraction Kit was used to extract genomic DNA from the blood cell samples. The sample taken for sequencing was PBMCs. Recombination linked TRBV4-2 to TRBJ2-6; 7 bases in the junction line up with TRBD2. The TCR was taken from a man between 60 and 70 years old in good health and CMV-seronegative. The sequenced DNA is TGTGCCAGCAGCCAAGCAACTAGCGTATTCTCTGGGGCCAACGTCCTGACTTTC. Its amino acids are CASSQATSVFSGANVLTF.